Described below is a single T cell receptor (beta chain) sequence and its context. The data derive from a study of identical twins. TCRdb called the 5' RACE reads again in MiXCR, with one record for every CDR3 protein. The data show some 190,000 distinct CDR3 sequences, 15% to 20% seen once. This CDR3 is built from 12 residues. A further study also used this sample, focusing on T cells expressing NK-cell markers. That paper adds: Researchers report these clonotypes also headed the CD3+CD56-NKG2C+ fraction in a handful of donors.

The chain employs TRBV12-3 or TRBV12-4 and TRBJ2-3; D perhaps matches TRBD1 (5 bases). The source is a woman between 18 and 30 years old in good health. Sequenced material: CD8+ T cells sorted from blood. The CDR3 region has the DNA TGTGCGAGTGGGCAGGGTATAGATACGCAGTATTTT. Translation gives CASGQGIDTQYF.